The T cell receptor beta chain under discussion was sequenced for a study of T cell responses to AZD1222 COVID-19 vaccine (dated by TCRdb to 2020 to 2023). General notes on the study: AZD1222 recipients with second doses at about 4 weeks or about 12 weeks were pooled, because spike-specific TCR depth and breadth did not differ between schedules. Trial participants were enrolled into age subgroups of 18-55, 56-69 and 70-plus years, which contained approximately 150, 28 and 58 TCR-sequenced participants, respectively. TCR sequencing covered over 230 trial participants: 207 given two doses of AZD1222 and 26 given two doses of MenACWY control vaccine. Overall results and qualifications from the work: Vaccine-associated CD4 TCRs spanned the whole spike protein, with dominant responses in regions 160-218 and 743-854. Reportedly, almost half of the unique spike-specific TCRs recognized epitopes lying outside the regions that are mutated in the B.1.351 and B.1.1.7 variants. The 56-69-year group was small, and its depth increase did not reach significance, likely because of low power. After two AZD1222 doses, both the breadth and the depth of spike-specific TCRs were significantly higher than at day 0 and than in MenACWY recipients. Most participants were white British and females outnumbered males, and the authors suggested that clonal diversity may have been underestimated. Conclusions about previously exposed vaccinees were limited because only six or seven AZD1222 recipients were SARS-CoV-2 seropositive at baseline. Because no day 14 peak-response samples were available, the repertoires could be characterized only after the peak T cell response.

The time point label here, explained by the study, means: baseline before first vaccination. Vaccinee samples were obtained from the UK trials COV001 and COV002, which included a single-blind randomized controlled phase 2/3 trial of AZD1222 (ChAdOx1 nCoV-19) in healthy adults. For TCRbeta chain sequencing, PBMC samples were collected from trial participants at day 0 and at day 28 after the second dose. For this clone: Its antigen is still unknown. Per-base qualities were not stored, and no clone one base away is much larger.

Reading from cysteine to phenylalanine, the CDR3 counts 13 amino acids. CDR3 DNA is the only sequence kept; it has 39 bases, read in frame from the first base. At the junction V is shortened by 5 bases and J by 11 bases; bases outside the gene matches: 5. CDR1 and CDR2 are read off the germline V gene (reference sequence) as SEHNR and FQNEAQ. The CDR3 regions of human TCRbeta chains were analyzed by immunosequencing. The authors' analysis ran thus. Repertoire TCRs were matched against a reference library of SARS-CoV-2-specific TCRs generated with the MIRA antigen-specificity platform. Breadth meant the fraction of unique TCRs that were SARS-CoV-2-associated, whereas depth meant the fraction of total T cells that were SARS-CoV-2-associated. Each spike-specific TCR was assigned to its reactive spike region and to a CD4 or CD8 class using the MIRA data. Log10-transformed breadth and depth values were compared by one-way ANOVA with Sidak's multiple comparisons tests. The table comes from immuneACCESS by way of TCRdb, which keeps in-frame sequences with V and J called. Part of the clones is missing from these tables; in studies checked, under half for an unresolved V gene and the rest for unknown reasons. That table gives V, J and clone size, and the DNA gave D and trimming. This sample is represented by over 50,000 clones; approximately 88% of them were singletons. Roughly 14% of the sample belongs to the ten largest clones.

The starting material was peripheral blood, obtained on day 0 of AZD1222 vaccination. The clonotype originates from an adult in good health. The sequence is built from TRBV7-9 and TRBJ1-6; TRBD1 agrees with 8 junctional bases. The CDR3 protein is CASSGQGKAPLHF. The DNA sequence follows: TGTGCCAGCAGCGGACAGGGTAAAGCACCCCTCCACTTT.